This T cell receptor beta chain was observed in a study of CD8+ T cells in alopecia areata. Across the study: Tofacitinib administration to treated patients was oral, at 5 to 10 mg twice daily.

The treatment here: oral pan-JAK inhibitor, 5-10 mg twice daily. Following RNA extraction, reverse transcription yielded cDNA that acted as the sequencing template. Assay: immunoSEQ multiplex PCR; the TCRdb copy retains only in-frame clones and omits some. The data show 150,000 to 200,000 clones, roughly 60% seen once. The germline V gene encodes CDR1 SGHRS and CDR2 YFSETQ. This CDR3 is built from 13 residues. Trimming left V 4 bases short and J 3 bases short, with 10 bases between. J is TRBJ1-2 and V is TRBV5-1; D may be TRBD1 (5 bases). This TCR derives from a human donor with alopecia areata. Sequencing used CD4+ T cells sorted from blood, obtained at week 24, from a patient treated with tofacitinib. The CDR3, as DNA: TGCGCCAGCAGCGTAGACAGAGACTATGGCTACACCTTC. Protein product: CASSVDRDYGYTF.